Listed below are T cell receptor beta chains from one sample, sequenced in a study of vaccination and CD4 T cells after COVID-19. Using its own MiXCR run on the PCR reads, TCRdb lists one record per CDR3 protein. The data show about 16,000 distinct CDR3 sequences, about 50% seen once. No antigen is known for these receptors. The sequencing sample was made of CD4+ T cells from blood, cultured in vitro. These receptors were taken from a human donor who had recovered from COVID-19. Both conserved end residues are part of each CDR3.

j_call v_call cdr3_aa
TRBJ2-7 TRBV10-3 CAISDTGTRSYEQYF
TRBJ1-2 TRBV9 CASSATGYYGYTF
TRBJ2-5 TRBV5-1 CASSALPSSDEETQYF
TRBJ2-5 TRBV20-1 CSATGLAIEGTQYF
TRBJ2-4 TRBV2 CASSVGQGQGNIQYF
TRBJ2-5 TRBV20-1 CSARGSSGGRETQYF
TRBJ2-5 TRBV20-1 CSARVGGQETQYF
TRBJ2-5 TRBV6-2/TRBV6-3 CASSSGYQETQYF
TRBJ2-7 TRBV19 CASSIVLGYEQYF
TRBJ1-6 TRBV12-3/TRBV12-4 CASSHTGVRSPLHF
TRBJ2-3 TRBV24-1 CATTAAGVDTQYF
TRBJ1-2 TRBV12-3/TRBV12-4 CASSLALGYTF
TRBJ1-5 TRBV5-1 CASSLEGVGNQPQHF
TRBJ2-1 TRBV10-3 CAISAAGRNNNEQFF
TRBJ1-5 TRBV2 CASSGDTGVYQPQHF
TRBJ1-1 TRBV7-2 CASSLGSNTEAFF
TRBJ2-7 TRBV7-6 CASSLDSGSRRGYYEQYF
TRBJ2-1 TRBV4-3 CASSHPASANNEQFF
TRBJ2-1 TRBV25-1 CASSERGSTREQFF
TRBJ2-5 TRBV7-9 CASSSTSGTGKTQYF
TRBJ2-3 TRBV20-1 CSATRSGDTQYF
TRBJ2-7 TRBV15 CATSPQLGTGVEQYF
TRBJ2-2 TRBV6-1 CASIRGSTTGELFF
TRBJ1-3 TRBV7-2 CASSLDRQSSDIYF
TRBJ1-2 TRBV15 CATSRDNGNYGYTF
TRBJ1-6 TRBV7-9 CASSSLTGDNSPLHF
TRBJ2-5 TRBV6-5 CASSYSISGETQYF
TRBJ1-2 TRBV20-1 CSARDRLRGDYGYTF
TRBJ1-1 TRBV15 CATSRQGATEAFF
TRBJ1-5 TRBV5-1 CASSLSGSQPQHF
TRBJ2-3 TRBV11-3 CASSSSSDTQYF
TRBJ1-6 TRBV30 CAWSVDGNSPLHF
TRBJ1-1 TRBV10-3 CAISMGNTEAFF
TRBJ2-3 TRBV12-3/TRBV12-4 CASSFWRGVGNTQYF
TRBJ1-3 TRBV6-1 CASSALGQGGNTIYF
TRBJ2-3 TRBV20-1 CSASRSLSTDTQYF
TRBJ2-2 TRBV14 CAGTSRTGELFF
TRBJ2-2 TRBV7-2 CASSKRGGTGELFF
TRBJ2-2 TRBV12-3/TRBV12-4 CATGGRTGELFF
TRBJ1-5 TRBV21-1 CASSKRVHINQPQHF
TRBJ2-5 TRBV20-1 CSARKGHAAQETQYF
TRBJ2-5 TRBV7-3 CASSLTGGYETQYF
TRBJ2-2 TRBV7-8 CASSLGGVTAGELFF
TRBJ1-5 TRBV27 CASRLTGSYSNQPQHF
TRBJ1-5 TRBV20-1 CSALSPDRVDQPQHF
TRBJ1-5 TRBV6-1 CASSGGTASNQPQHF
TRBJ2-2 TRBV19 CANGGGDTGELFF
TRBJ2-5 TRBV5-4 CASSLGGALRETQYF
TRBJ2-3 TRBV7-3 CASSPGLAGDTQYF
TRBJ1-5 TRBV6-1 CASSEDREADQPQHF
TRBJ2-5 TRBV2 CAGQGAGETQYF
TRBJ2-3 TRBV10-3 CAISVAGGTDTQYF
TRBJ1-1 TRBV20-1 CSAISGRDTAFF
TRBJ1-2 TRBV2 CASSEEMVYYGYTF
TRBJ1-1 TRBV6-1 CASTLNTEAFF